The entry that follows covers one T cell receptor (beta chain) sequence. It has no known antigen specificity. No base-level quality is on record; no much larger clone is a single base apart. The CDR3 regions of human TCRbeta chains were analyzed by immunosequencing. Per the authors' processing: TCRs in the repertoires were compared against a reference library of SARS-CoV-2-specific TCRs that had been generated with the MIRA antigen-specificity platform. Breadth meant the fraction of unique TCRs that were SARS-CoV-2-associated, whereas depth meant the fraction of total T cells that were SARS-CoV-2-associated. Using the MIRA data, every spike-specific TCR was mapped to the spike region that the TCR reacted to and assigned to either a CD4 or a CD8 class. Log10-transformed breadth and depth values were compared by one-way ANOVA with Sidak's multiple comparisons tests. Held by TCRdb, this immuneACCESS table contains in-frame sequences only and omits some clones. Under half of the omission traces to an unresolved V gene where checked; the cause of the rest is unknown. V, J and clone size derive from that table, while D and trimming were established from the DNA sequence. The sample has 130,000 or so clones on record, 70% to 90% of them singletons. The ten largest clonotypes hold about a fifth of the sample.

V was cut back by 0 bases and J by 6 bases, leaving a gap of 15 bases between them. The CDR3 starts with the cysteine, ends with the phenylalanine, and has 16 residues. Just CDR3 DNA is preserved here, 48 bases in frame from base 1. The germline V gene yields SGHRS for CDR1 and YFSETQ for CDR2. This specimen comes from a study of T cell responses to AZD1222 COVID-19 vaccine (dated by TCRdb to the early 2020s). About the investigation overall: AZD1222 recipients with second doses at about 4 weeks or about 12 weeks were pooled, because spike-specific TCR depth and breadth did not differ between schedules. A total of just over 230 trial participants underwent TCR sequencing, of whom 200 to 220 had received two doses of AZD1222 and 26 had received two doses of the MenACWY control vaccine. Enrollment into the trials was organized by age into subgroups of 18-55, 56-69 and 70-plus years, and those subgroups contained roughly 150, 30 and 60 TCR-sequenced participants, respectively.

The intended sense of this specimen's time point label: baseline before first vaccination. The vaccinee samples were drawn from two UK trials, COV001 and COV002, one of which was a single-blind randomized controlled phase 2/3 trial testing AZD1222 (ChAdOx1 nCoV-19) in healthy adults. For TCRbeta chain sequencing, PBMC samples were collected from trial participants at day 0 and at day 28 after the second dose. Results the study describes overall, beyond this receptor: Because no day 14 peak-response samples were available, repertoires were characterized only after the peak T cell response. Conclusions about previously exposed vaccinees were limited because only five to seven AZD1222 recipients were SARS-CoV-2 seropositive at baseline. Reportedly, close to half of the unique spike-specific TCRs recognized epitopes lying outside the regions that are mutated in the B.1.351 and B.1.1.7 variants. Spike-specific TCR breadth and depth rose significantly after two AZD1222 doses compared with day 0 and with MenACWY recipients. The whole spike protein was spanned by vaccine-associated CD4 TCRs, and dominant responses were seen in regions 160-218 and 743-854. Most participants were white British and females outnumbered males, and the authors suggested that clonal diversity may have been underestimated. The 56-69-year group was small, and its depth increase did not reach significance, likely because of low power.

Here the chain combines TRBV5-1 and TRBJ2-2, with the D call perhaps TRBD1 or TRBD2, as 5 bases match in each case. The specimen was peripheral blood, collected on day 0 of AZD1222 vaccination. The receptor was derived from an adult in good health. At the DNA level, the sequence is TGCGCCAGCAGCTTGGCTGGGGGTCCGGCGGCCGGGGAGCTGTTTTTT. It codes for CASSLAGGPAAGELFF. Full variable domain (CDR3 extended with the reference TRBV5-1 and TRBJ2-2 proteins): KAGVTQTPRYLIKTRGQQVTLSCSPISGHRSVSWYQQTPGQGLQFLFEYFSETQRNKGNFPGRFSGRQFSNSRSEMNVSTLELGDSALYLCASSLAGGPAAGELFFGEGSRLTVL.